Described below is a single TCR beta chain sequence and its context. The target antigen is unknown. The germline V gene encodes CDR1 SGHKS and CDR2 YYEKEE (reference sequence). The CDR3 consists of 14 residues. Researchers prepared the TRB cDNA libraries using 5' RACE with UMI labels. From the 5' RACE reads, TCRdb lists one entry per CDR3 protein and no DNA. This sample's table has some 120,000 distinct CDR3 sequences. The data belong to a study of CXCR3-negative and CXCR3-positive naive CD8 T cells. Looking at the study overall: Collectively, the libraries yielded roughly 140 million TRB reads in total, at about 1.5 +/- 0.3 million per library.

Each CD8+ T cell subset was sorted in triplicate, a few hundred thousand cells each. Overall study results and limits: CXCR3-positive naive cells had more hydrophobic TRB CDR3s than CXCR3-negative naive cells. Similar TRBV-TRBJ usage was seen in naive cells (both CXCR3-negative and CXCR3-positive), but memory cells differed. Similarly elevated diversity marked both naive subsets, with memory CD8+ cells showing far lower diversity.

This clonotype was sampled from a human donor in good health. Some clones in this sample may be carry-over from other donors' samples. Sequences were obtained from naive CXCR3+ CD8+ T cells from blood. The subset is: CD45RO-CCR7+CD27+CD95- naive CD8+ T cells expressing CXCR3 (TNR3+). The V gene is TRBV5-5, the J gene TRBJ1-2. CDR3 loop: CASSPRDSSRGYTF.